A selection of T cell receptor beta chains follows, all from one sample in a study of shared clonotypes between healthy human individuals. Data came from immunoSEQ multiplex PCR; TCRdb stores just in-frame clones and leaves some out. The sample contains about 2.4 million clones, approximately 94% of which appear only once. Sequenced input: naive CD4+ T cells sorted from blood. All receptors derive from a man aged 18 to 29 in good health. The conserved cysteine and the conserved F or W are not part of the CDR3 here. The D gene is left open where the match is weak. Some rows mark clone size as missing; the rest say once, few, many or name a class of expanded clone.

ASSHGTVNSPLH	.	TRBV5-1	TRBD1
ASSPLDGGQYEQY	.	TRBV19	.
ASSLASGSQETQY	.	TRBV5-1	.
ASSSGGKGSYNEQF	.	TRBV5-4	TRBD2
ASSYGTGNTGELF	.	TRBV6-6	TRBD1
ASSRQGNQRDEQF	.	TRBV28	TRBD1
ASSPAGVMVNEQF	.	TRBV7-8	TRBD2
ASSYSTGGDGGPLH	.	TRBV6-5	TRBD1
ASRVTDTQY	once	TRBV6-1	.
ASSLVGEVNGYT	.	TRBV7-9	.
ASSPPGFGNQPQH	few	TRBV2	.
ASSLDSWGLETQY	.	TRBV11-2	.
ASSLAGSQPGGYT	.	TRBV7-2	.
ATSRDRTYEQY	.	TRBV15	TRBD1
ASSLEGPGNTIY	.	TRBV5-1	.
ASSPHGGNTEAF	.	TRBV18	.
ASSVGGQNEKLF	few	TRBV2	.
AIKASGVGNQPQH	.	TRBV10-3	.
ASFRQGSGYT	.	TRBV6-1	.
ASSMTGGSPLH	.	TRBV19	TRBD1
ASSEMGERRAF	once	TRBV10-1	.
ASSGRWSSYNSPLH	.	TRBV6-8	.
ASSLKTTYERY	.	TRBV5-6	.
ASSLRGAAPIYGYT	.	TRBV5-6	.
ASSLPGQGPYNEQF	.	TRBV5-8	TRBD1
ASFSRGAKNIQY	once	TRBV6-5	.
ASSEGPGNQPQH	.	TRBV2	.
ASSLGGLNTEAF	.	TRBV5-1	.
ASSLGPVRETQY	.	TRBV7-2	.
ASSESRRAVATTSYEQY	once	TRBV10-1	.
ASSPTGVGTEAF	.	TRBV9	TRBD1
ASSHRDRKGDTQY	.	TRBV11-1	TRBD1
ASRLPPQGHNSPLH	.	TRBV7-8	.
ASSLLPRRETEAF	.	TRBV7-8	.
ASSLRQGNTEAF	.	TRBV5-1	.
AWSVDLINSPLH	.	TRBV30	.
ASTSAAYEQY	.	TRBV11-2	.
ASRGRGGNQPQH	.	TRBV28	.
ASSLGSGGSYEQY	.	TRBV5-1	TRBD1
ASSQALLAGGSYNEQF	.	TRBV4-3	TRBD2